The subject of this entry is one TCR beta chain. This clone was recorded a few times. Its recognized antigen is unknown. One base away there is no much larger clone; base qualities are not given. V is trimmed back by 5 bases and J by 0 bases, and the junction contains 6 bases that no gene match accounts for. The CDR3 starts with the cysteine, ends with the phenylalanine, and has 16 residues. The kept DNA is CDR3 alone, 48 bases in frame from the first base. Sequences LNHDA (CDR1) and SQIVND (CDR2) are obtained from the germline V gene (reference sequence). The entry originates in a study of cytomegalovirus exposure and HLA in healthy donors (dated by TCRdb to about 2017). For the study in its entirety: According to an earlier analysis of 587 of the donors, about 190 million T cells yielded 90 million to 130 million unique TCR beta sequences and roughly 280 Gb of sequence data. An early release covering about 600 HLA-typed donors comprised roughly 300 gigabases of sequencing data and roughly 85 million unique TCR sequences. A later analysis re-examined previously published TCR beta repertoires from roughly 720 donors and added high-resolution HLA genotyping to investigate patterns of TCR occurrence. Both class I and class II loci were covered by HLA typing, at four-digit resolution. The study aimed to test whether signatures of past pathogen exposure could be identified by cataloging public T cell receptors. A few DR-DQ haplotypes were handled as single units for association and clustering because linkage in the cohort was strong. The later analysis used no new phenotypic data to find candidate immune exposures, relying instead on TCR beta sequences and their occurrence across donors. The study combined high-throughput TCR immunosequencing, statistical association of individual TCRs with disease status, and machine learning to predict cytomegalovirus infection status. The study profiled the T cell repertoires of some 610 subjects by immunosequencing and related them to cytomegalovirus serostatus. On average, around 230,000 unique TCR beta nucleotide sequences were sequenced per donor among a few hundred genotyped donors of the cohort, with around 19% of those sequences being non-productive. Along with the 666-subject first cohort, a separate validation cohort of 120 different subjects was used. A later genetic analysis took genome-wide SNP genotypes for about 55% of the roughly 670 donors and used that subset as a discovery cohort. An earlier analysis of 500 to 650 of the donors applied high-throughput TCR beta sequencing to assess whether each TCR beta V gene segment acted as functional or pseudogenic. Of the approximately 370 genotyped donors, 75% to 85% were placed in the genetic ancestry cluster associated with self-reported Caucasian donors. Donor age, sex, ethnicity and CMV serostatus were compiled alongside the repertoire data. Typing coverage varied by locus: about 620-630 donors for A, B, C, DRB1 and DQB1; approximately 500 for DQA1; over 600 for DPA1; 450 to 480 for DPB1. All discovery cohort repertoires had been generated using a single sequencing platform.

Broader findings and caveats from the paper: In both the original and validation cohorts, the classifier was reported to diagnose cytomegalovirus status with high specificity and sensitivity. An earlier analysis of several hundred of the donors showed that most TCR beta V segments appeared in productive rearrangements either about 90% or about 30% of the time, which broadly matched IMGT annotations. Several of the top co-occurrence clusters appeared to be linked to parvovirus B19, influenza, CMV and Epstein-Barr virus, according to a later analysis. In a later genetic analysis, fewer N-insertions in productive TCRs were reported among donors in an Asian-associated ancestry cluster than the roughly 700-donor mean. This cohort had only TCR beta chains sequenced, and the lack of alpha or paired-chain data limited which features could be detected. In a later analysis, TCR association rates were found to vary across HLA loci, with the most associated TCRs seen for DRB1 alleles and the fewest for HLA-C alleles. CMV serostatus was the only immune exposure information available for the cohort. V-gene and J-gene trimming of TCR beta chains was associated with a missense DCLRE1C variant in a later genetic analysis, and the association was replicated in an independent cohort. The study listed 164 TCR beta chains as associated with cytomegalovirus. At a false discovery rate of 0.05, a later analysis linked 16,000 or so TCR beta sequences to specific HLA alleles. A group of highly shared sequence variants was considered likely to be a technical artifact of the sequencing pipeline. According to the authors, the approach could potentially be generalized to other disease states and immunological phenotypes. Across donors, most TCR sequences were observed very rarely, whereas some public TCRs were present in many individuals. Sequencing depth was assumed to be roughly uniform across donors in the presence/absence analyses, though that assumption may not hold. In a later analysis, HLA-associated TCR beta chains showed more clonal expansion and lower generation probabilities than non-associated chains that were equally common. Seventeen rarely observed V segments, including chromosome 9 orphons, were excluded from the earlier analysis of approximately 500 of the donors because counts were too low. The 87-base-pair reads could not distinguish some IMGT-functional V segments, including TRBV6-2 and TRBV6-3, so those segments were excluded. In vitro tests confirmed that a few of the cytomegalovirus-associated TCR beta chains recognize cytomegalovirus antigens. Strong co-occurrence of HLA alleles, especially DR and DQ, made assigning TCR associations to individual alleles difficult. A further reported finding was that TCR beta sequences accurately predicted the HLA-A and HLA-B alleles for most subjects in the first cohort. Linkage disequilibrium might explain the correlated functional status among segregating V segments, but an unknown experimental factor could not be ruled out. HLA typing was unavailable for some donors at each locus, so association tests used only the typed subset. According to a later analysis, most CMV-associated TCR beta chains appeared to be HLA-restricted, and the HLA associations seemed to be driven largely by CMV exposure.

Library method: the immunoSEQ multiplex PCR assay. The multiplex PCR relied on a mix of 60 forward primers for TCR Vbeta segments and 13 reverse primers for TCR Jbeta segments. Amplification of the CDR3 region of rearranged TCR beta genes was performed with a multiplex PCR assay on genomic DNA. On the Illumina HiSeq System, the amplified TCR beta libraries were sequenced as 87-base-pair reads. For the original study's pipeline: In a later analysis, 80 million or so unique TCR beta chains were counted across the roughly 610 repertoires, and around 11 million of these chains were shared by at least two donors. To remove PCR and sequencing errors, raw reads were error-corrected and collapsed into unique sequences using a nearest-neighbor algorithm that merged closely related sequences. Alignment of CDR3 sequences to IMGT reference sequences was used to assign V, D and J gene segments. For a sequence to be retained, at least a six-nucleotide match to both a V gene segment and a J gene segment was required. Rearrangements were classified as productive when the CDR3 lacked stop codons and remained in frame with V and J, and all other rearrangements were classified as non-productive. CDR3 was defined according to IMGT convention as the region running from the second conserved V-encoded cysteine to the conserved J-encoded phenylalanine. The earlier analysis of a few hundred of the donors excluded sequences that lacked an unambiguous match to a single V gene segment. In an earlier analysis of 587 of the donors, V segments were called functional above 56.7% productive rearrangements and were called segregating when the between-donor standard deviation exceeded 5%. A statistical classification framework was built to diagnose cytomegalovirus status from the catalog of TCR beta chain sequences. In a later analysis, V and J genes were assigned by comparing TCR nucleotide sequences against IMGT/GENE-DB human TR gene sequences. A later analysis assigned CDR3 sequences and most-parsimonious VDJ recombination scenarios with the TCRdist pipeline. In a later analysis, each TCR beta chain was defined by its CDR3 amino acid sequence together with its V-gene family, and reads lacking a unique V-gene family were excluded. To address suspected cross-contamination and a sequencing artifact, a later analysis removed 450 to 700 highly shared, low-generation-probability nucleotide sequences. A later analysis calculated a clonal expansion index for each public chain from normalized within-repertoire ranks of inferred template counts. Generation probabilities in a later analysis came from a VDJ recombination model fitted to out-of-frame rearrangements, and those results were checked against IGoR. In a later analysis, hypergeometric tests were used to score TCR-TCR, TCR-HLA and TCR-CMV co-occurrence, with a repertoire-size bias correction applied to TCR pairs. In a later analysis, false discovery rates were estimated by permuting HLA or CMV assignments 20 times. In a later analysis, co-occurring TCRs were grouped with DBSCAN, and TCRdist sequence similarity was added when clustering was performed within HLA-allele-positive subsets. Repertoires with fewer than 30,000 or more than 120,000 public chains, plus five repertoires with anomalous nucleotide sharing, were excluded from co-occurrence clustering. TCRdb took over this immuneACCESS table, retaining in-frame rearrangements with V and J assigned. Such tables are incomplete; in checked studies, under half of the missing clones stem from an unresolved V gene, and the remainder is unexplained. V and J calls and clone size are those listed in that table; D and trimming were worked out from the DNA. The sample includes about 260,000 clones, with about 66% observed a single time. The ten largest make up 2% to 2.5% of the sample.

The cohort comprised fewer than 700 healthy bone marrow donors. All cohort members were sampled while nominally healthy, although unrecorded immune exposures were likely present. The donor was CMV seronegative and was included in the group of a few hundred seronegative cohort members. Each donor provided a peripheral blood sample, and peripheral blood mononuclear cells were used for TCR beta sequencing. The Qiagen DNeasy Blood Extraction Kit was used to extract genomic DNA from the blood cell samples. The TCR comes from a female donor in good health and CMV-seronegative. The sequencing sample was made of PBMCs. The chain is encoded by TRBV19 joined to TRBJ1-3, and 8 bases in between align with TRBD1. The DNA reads TGTGCCAGTAGTGATGGGGGACAGGCCTCTGGAAACACCATATATTTT. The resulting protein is CASSDGGQASGNTIYF.